This entry lists 27 T cell receptor beta chains sequenced from one sample in a study of T cells after yellow fever vaccination. A single record per CDR3 protein comes from TCRdb applying MiXCR to the 5' RACE reads. The sample records 500,000 to 650,000 distinct CDR3 sequences, around an eighth being singletons. The sequenced sample was PBMCs, obtained on the day of the yellow fever booster vaccination. The receptors derive from a man aged 25-40 years who received the YFV17D yellow fever vaccine.

This clonotype has ten or more counts. The chain couples TRBV12-3 or TRBV12-4 to TRBJ2-1; D is unresolved. This CDR3 has 13 residues. The V and J ends lost 3 bases and 5 bases respectively, with 8 bases between them. The CDR3 loop reads CASSFASNNEQFF. The CDR3 coding sequence is TGTGCCAGCAGTTTTGCTAGTAACAATGAGCAGTTCTTC.

This clonotype appeared a few times. The rearrangement uses TRBV10-3 and TRBJ2-1, with a tentative D call TRBD2 (6 bases). V dropped 6 bases and J dropped 0 bases, with 12 bases sitting between them. Germline V lookup: CDR1 ENHRY, CDR2 SYGVKD. The CDR3 has 15 residues. The CDR3 region has the DNA TGTGCCATCAGCGGCGGGACGGACTCCTACAATGAGCAGTTCTTC. Translating it yields CAISGGTDSYNEQFF.

This clonotype was seen only a few times. The CDR3 coding sequence is TGTGCCAGCAGATCAGGGGTTGTAGGCTACACCTTC. Translated, it gives CASRSGVVGYTF. The chain couples TRBV28 to TRBJ1-2; D might be TRBD1 (6 bases). V was clipped by 6 bases and J by 8 bases, with 13 bases between them. The CDR3 spans 12 residues. CDR1 is MDHEN and CDR2 is SYDVKM in the germline V gene.

The CDR3 loop is CASSPGTTDEQFF. In DNA, the CDR3 is TGTGCCAGCTCACCGGGGACTACGGATGAGCAGTTCTTC. The V and J genes are TRBV18 and TRBJ2-1, with 7 bases lining up with TRBD2. The CDR3 has 13 residues. CDR1 and CDR2 (germline): KGHSH, LQKENI. V lost 3 bases to trimming and J lost 8 bases; unmatched junction nucleotides: 4.

The rearrangement joins TRBV20-1 to TRBJ2-1; D gene unclear. The CDR3 runs 14 residues. Germline V lookup: CDR1 DFQATT, CDR2 SNEGSKA (reference sequence). V was cut by 5 bases and J by 6 bases, with 17 bases left in between. The CDR3 here is CSAALGVRSNEQFF. In DNA, the CDR3 is TGCAGTGCTGCCCTTGGGGTTAGATCCAATGAGCAGTTCTTC.

This clonotype was seen a handful of times. The V call is TRBV25-1, the J call TRBJ1-5; D unresolved. The CDR3 runs 12 residues. Germline V gives CDR1 MGHDK, CDR2 SYGVNS. Trimming cost V 2 bases and J 9 bases, with 8 bases left between them. CDR3 amino acids: CASSEGSGPQHF. For the CDR3, the DNA is TGTGCCAGCAGTGAAGGGAGTGGGCCCCAGCATTTT.

This clonotype has just a few counts. The rearrangement links TRBV27 to TRBJ2-1, with D possibly TRBD2 on 6 matching bases. The CDR3 totals 14 residues. V gave up 2 bases and J gave up 5 bases, with 10 bases separating them. CDR1 is MNHEY, CDR2 SMNVEV, per germline (reference sequence). CDR3 protein: CASSLAGWDNEQFF. CDR3 in DNA: TGTGCCAGCAGTTTAGCGGGATGGGACAATGAGCAGTTCTTC.

This clonotype occurred a few times. The chain employs TRBV20-1 and TRBJ2-5; possible D gene TRBD1, 6 bases. Germline values: CDR1 DFQATT, CDR2 SNEGSKA (reference sequence). Trimming took off 5 bases at V and 5 bases at J, with 21 bases between the two ends. This CDR3 is 15 amino acids long. The DNA of the CDR3 is TGCAGTGCTCCCCAGCCGGGCAGGGGTTTCGAGACCCAGTACTTC. Its translation: CSAPQPGRGFETQYF.

This clonotype was counted a few times. CDR3 amino acids: CSARWDNSYEQYF. CDR3 sequence (DNA): TGCAGTGCCAGGTGGGACAACTCCTACGAGCAGTACTTC. The chain carries TRBV20-1 and TRBJ2-7, with D maybe TRBD1 (6 bases). The CDR3 covers 13 residues. Germline V CDR1 and CDR2: DFQATT, SNEGSKA (reference sequence). V lost 6 bases and J 0 bases, leaving 12 bases between the germline ends.

This clonotype has more than one count but fewer than ten. CDR3 coding DNA: TGTGCCAGTAGTATTAGTTCGGGCAGCAAGACCTATGGCTACACCTTC. This translates into CASSISSGSKTYGYTF. The rearrangement joins TRBV19 to TRBJ1-2; no reliable D call. The CDR3 totals 16 residues. Looked up from germline, CDR1 is LNHDA and CDR2 is SQIVND (reference sequence). V lost 3 bases to trimming and J lost 4 bases, with 18 bases between them.

The rearrangement uses TRBV20-1 and TRBJ2-7; 7 nucleotides match TRBD1. Unmatched junction bases numbered 12, after V lost 0 bases and J lost 7 bases. Germline V lookup: CDR1 DFQATT, CDR2 SNEGSKA (reference sequence). The CDR3 covers 15 residues. The CDR3 loop is CSARDRDSRFREQYF. CDR3 bases: TGCAGTGCTAGAGATAGGGACAGCAGATTCAGGGAGCAGTACTTC.

This clonotype was seen a few times. The rearrangement uses TRBV18 and TRBJ1-2; D is unresolved. Between the trimmed V and J ends, which lost 2 bases and 10 bases, there was a span of 14 bases. This CDR3 region has 13 residues. CDR1 and CDR2 from the germline V gene are KGHSH and LQKENI. CDR3 sequence: CASSPEASTLYTF. For the CDR3, the DNA is TGTGCCAGCTCACCAGAGGCATCGACCCTCTACACCTTC.

This clonotype came up many times. The V gene is TRBV5-1, the J gene TRBJ2-2, with 10 bases lining up with TRBD1. The length of the CDR3 is 16 residues. CDR1 and CDR2 from the germline V gene are SGHRS and YFSETQ. V gave up 0 bases and J gave up 6 bases; unmatched junction bases: 5. Here the CDR3 reads CASSLEGTGVSGELFF. CDR3 nucleotides: TGCGCCAGCAGCTTGGAAGGGACAGGGGTGTCCGGGGAGCTGTTTTTT.

The rearrangement uses TRBV27 and TRBJ1-2; 8 bases align to TRBD1. Germline CDR1 and CDR2: MNHEY and SMNVEV (reference sequence). V trimming: 4 bases; J trimming: 8 bases; junction bases outside the gene matches: 12. There are 15 residues in the CDR3. CDR3 sequence (DNA): TGTGCCAGCAGTTCCTTCGACAGGGGCCCTCTAGGCTACACCTTC. It is translated as CASSSFDRGPLGYTF.

The genes are TRBV12-5 and TRBJ2-1; D may be TRBD2 (6 bases). CDR3 size: 17 residues. V lost 4 bases to trimming and J lost 2 bases, with 18 bases between them. CDR1 is LGHNT and CDR2 is FRNRAP in the germline V gene. The CDR3 region is CASGSGTRYRPYNEQFF. The CDR3 coding sequence is TGTGCTAGTGGTTCCGGGACTCGTTACAGGCCCTACAATGAGCAGTTCTTC.

The genes are TRBV10-3 and TRBJ2-7; D call uncertain. CDR3 length: 12 residues. V was trimmed by 6 bases and J by 6 bases, leaving 12 bases between them. Germline CDR1 ENHRY, CDR2 SYGVKD. The CDR3 loop reads CAIRGEGPEQYF. CDR3 DNA: TGTGCCATCAGGGGCGAAGGGCCCGAGCAGTACTTC.

This clonotype has just a few counts. The genes are TRBV6-5 and TRBJ2-2; D perhaps matches TRBD1 (6 bases). The V end was cut by 4 bases, the J end by 6 bases, with 18 bases between. Germline V gene sequence: CDR1 MNHEY, CDR2 SVGAGI. The CDR3 runs to 16 residues. DNA of the CDR3: TGTGCCAGCAGTTCGAGTGCGCAGGGGTTATCCGGGGAGCTGTTTTTT. Translation: CASSSSAQGLSGELFF.

The gene calls are TRBV20-1 and TRBJ1-4; the match to TRBD1 covers 7 bases. This CDR3 comprises 15 residues. Germline V lookup: CDR1 DFQATT, CDR2 SNEGSKA (reference sequence). V lost 1 base and J lost 4; bases outside the gene matches: 6. The CDR3 DNA sequence: TGCAGTGCTAGAGCGTTGGGACAGATTAATGAAAAACTGTTTTTT. It translates to CSARALGQINEKLFF.

There are a few counts of this clonotype. The chain recombines TRBV10-1 with TRBJ2-1, with 10 bases that match TRBD2. The CDR3 spans 14 residues. Germline V gene lookup returns CDR1 WNHNN and CDR2 SYGVQD (reference sequence). With V trimmed by 2 bases and J by 9 bases, 4 bases remained unmatched. The CDR3 region is CASSEGLAVSEQFF. CDR3 nucleotides: TGCGCCAGCAGTGAGGGACTAGCGGTTAGTGAGCAGTTCTTC.

The table lists this clonotype with a few counts. The V and J genes are TRBV6-1 and TRBJ1-2, with D possibly TRBD1 on 6 matching bases. Per the germline V gene, CDR1 is MNHNS and CDR2 is SASEGT. The V end lost 6 bases, the J end lost 2 bases, and 13 bases lay between the germline ends. This CDR3 contains 14 residues. The CDR3 sequence: CASRGQPLNYGYTF. CDR3 coding DNA: TGTGCCAGCAGAGGACAGCCACTAAACTATGGCTACACCTTC.

This chain links TRBV5-1 with TRBJ1-2; the D gene is possibly TRBD1 (6 bases). Germline CDR1 SGHRS, CDR2 YFSETQ. V gave up 2 bases and J gave up 7 bases, with 18 bases separating them. The CDR3 totals 15 residues. As DNA, the CDR3 is TGCGCCAGCAGCTTAGTACAGGGCATTGATGGTGGCTACACCTTC. This sequence encodes CASSLVQGIDGGYTF.

This chain links TRBV29-1 with TRBJ2-5; 9 bases map to TRBD1. The germline V gene has CDR1 SQVTM and CDR2 ANQGSEA. The CDR3 loop spans 15 amino acids. The V gene end was trimmed by 7 bases and the J gene end by 5 bases; junction bases not matched to a gene: 14. The CDR3 here is CSAVRGQGLTETQYF. CDR3 sequence (DNA): TGCAGCGCCGTCCGGGGACAGGGCCTAACGGAGACCCAGTACTTC.

This clonotype turned up a few times. The chain couples TRBV29-1 to TRBJ2-1; TRBD2 matches at 10 bases. This CDR3 region has 15 residues. Germline V gene lookup returns CDR1 SQVTM and CDR2 ANQGSEA. J was trimmed by 8 bases and V by 2 bases; bases with no gene match: 9. The CDR3 loop reads CSVESSSGSMDEQFF. In nucleotides, the CDR3 is TGCAGCGTTGAATCATCTAGCGGGAGCATGGATGAGCAGTTCTTC.

The chain links TRBV24-1 to TRBJ2-1, with 8 bases fitting TRBD1. The CDR3 loop spans 14 amino acids. Germline trimming cut 9 bases from V and 0 bases from J; bases unmatched to any gene: 3. The germline V gene has CDR1 KGHDR and CDR2 SFDVKD. This CDR3 is CATEGTGSYNEQFF. CDR3 sequence (DNA): TGTGCCACCGAGGGGACAGGCTCCTACAATGAGCAGTTCTTC.

This chain links TRBV27 with TRBJ2-5, with D hard to call. Trimming removed 2 bases from V and 1 base from J, with 8 bases in between. The CDR3 sequence is 14 residues long. The germline V gene has CDR1 MNHEY and CDR2 SMNVEV (reference sequence). CDR3 region: CASSLGRVQETQYF. The DNA of the CDR3 is TGTGCCAGCAGTTTAGGACGTGTCCAAGAGACCCAGTACTTC.

This clonotype was detected only a few times. This chain joins TRBV10-2 and TRBJ2-7, with D possibly being TRBD2 (5 bases). Germline V gene data show CDR1 as WSHSY and CDR2 as SAAADI. The CDR3 has 21 amino acids. Deletions cut 0 bases from V and 6 bases from J, with 33 bases between. CDR3 nucleotide sequence: TGCGCCAGCAGTGAGTCGCCCTTCGTTTGTGGGAGCTCGCGGTGGCGATGCGAGCAGTACTTC. Protein product: CASSESPFVCGSSRWRCEQYF.

The chain employs TRBV14 and TRBJ2-1, with 8 bases identical to TRBD1. CDR3 length: 13 amino acids. Germline V gives CDR1 SGHDN, CDR2 FVKESK. CDR3 in DNA: TGTGCAACGGGCAGGGGGCGCATCAGTGAGCAGTTCTTC. This codes for CATGRGRISEQFF.